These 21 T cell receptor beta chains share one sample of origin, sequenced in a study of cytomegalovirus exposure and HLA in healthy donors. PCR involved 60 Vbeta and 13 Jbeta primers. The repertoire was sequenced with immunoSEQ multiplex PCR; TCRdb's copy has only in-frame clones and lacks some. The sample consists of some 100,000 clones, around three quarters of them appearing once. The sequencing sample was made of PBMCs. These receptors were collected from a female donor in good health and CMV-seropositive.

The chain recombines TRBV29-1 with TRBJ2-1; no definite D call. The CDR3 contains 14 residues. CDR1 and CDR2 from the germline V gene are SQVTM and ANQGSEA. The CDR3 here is CSAEGPTRYNEQFF. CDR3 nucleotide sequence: TGCAGTGCTGAAGGGCCGACACGCTACAATGAGCAGTTCTTC.

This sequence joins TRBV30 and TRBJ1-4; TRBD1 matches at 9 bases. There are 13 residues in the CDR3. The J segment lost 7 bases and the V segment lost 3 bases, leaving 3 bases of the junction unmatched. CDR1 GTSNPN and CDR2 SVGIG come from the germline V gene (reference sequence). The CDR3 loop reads CAWRDRGGEKLFF. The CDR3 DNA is TGTGCCTGGAGAGACAGGGGGGGTGAAAAACTGTTTTTT.

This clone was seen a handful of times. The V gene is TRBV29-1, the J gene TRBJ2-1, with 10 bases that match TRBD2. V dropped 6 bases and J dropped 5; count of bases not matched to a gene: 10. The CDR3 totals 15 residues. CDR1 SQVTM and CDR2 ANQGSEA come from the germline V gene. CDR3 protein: CSVGSAGGIDNEQFF. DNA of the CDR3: TGCAGCGTAGGGTCAGCGGGAGGGATCGACAATGAGCAGTTCTTC.

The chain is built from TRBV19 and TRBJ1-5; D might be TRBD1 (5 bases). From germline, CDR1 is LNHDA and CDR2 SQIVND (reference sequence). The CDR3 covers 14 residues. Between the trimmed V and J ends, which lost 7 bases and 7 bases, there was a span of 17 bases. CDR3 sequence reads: CASKEPRERQPQHF. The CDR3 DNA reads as TGTGCCAGTAAAGAACCCAGGGAACGACAGCCCCAGCATTTT.

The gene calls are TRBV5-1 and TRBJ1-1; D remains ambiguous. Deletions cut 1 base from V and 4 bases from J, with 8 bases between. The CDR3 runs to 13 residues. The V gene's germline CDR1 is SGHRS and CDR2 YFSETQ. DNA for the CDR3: TGCGCCAGCAGCTTGTGGTTGGCCACTGAAGCTTTCTTT. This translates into CASSLWLATEAFF.

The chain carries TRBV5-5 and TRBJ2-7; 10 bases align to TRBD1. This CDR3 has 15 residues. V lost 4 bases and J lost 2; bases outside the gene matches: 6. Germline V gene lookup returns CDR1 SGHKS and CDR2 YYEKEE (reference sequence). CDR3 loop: CASSPGQGIPYEQYF. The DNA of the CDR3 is TGTGCCAGCAGCCCGGGACAGGGGATCCCCTACGAGCAGTACTTC.

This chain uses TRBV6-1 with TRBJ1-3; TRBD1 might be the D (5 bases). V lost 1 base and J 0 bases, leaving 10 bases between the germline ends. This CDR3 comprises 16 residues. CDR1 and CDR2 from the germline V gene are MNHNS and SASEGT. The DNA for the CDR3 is TGTGCCAGCAGTGAAGGAACGACAGCCTCTGGAAACACCATATATTTT. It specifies CASSEGTTASGNTIYF.

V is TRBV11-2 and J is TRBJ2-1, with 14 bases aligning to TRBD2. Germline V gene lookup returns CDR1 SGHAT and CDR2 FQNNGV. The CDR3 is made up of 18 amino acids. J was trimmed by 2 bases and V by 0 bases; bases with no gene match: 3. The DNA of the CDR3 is TGTGCCAGCAGCTTAGAAAAGACTAGCGGGGGGGCCTACAATGAGCAGTTCTTC. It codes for CASSLEKTSGGAYNEQFF.

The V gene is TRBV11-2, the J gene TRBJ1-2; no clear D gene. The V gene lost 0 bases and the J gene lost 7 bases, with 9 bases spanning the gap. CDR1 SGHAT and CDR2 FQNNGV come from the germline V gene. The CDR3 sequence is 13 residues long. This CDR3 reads CASSLDRESGYTF. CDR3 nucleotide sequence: TGTGCCAGCAGCTTAGATCGGGAATCTGGCTACACCTTC.

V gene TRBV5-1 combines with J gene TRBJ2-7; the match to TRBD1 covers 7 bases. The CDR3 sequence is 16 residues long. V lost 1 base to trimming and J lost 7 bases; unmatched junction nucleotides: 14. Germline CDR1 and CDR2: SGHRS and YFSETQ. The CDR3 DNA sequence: TGCGCCAGCAGCTTGACCCCTTTGGTGGCAGGGGGTGAGCAGTACTTC. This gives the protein CASSLTPLVAGGEQYF.

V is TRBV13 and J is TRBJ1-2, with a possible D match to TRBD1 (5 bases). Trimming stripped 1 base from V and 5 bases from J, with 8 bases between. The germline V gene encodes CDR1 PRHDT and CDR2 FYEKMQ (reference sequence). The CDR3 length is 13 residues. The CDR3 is CASSLATEYGYTF. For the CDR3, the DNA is TGTGCCAGCAGCTTAGCGACAGAATATGGCTACACCTTC. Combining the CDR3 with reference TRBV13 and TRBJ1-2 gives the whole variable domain AAGVIQSPRHLIKEKRETATLKCYPIPRHDTVYWYQQGPGQDPQFLISFYEKMQSDKGSIPDRFSAQQFSDYHSELNMSSLELGDSALYFCASSLATEYGYTFGSGTRLTVV.

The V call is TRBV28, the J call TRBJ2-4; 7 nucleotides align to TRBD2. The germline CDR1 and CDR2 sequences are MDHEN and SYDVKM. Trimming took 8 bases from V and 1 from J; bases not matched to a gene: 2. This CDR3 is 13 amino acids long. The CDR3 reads CASWGGAKNIQYF. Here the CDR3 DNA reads TGTGCCAGCTGGGGGGGGGCCAAAAACATTCAGTACTTC.

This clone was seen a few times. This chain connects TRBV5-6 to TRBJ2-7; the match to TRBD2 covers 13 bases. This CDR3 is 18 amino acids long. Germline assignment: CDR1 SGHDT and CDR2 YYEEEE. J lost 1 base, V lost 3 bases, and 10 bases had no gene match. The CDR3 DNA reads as TGTGCCAGCAGCTCTTTACTAGCGGGAGGGCCGCGGTCCTACGAGCAGTACTTC. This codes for CASSSLLAGGPRSYEQYF.

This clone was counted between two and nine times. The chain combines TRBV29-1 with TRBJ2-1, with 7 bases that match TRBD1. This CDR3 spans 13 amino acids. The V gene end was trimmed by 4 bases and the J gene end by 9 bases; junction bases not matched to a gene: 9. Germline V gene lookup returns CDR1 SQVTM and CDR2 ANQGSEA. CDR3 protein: CSVVRQGLVEQFF. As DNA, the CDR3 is TGCAGCGTTGTCAGACAGGGTTTGGTTGAGCAGTTCTTC.

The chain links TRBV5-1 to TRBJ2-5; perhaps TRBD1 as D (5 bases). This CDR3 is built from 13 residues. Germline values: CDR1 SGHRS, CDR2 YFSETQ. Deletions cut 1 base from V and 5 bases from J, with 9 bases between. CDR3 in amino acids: CASSLRPGETQYF. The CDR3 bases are TGCGCCAGCAGCTTGAGGCCAGGGGAGACCCAGTACTTC.

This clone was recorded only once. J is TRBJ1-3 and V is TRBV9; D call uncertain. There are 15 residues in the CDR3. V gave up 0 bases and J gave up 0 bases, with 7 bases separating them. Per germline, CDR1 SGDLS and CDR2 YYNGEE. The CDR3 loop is CASSVGAGSGNTIYF. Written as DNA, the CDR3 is TGTGCCAGCAGCGTAGGTGCAGGCTCTGGAAACACCATATATTTT. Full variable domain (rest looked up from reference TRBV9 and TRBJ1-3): DSGVTQTPKHLITATGQRVTLRCSPRSGDLSVYWYQQSLDQGLQFLIQYYNGEERAKGNILERFSAQQFPDLHSELNLSSLELGDSALYFCASSVGAGSGNTIYFGEGSWLTVV.

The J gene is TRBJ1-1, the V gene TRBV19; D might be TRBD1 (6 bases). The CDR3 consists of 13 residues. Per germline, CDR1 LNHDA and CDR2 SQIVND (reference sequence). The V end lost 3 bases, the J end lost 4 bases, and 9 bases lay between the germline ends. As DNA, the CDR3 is TGTGCCAGTAGTATTGCGGGGGCCACTGAAGCTTTCTTT. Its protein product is CASSIAGATEAFF.

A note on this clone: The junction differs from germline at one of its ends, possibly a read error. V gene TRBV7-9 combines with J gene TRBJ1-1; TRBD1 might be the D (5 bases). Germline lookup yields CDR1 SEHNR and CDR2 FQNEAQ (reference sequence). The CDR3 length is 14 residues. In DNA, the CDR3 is TGTGCCAGCAGCTCCAGGGCCCTTAACACTGAAACTTTCTTT. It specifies CASSSRALNTETFF. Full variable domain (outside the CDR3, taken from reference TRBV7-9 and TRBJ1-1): DTGVSQNPRHKITKRGQNVTFRCDPISEHNRLYWYRQTLGQGPEFLTYFQNEAQLEKSRLLSDRFSAERPKGSFSTLEIQRTEQGDSAMYLCASSSRALNTETFFGQGTRLTVV.

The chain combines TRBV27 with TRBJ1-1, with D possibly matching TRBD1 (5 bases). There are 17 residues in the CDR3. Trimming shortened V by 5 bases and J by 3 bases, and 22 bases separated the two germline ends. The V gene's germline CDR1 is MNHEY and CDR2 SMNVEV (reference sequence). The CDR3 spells CASSPSSWGELDTEAFF. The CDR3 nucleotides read TGTGCCAGCAGTCCGAGTTCGTGGGGGGAATTGGACACTGAAGCTTTCTTT.

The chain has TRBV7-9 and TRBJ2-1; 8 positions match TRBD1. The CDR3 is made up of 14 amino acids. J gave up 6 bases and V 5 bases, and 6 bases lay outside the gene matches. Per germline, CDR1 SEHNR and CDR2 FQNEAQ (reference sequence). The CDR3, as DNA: TGTGCCAGCAGCCCGGGACAGGAGACCAATGAGCAGTTCTTC. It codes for CASSPGQETNEQFF.

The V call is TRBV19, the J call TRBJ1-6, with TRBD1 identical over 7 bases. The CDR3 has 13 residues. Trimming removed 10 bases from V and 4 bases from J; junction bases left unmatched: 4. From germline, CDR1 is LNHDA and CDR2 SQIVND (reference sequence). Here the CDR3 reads CATGQEYNSPLHF. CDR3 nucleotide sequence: TGTGCCACCGGACAGGAATATAATTCACCCCTCCACTTT. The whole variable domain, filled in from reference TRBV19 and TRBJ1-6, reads DGGITQSPKYLFRKEGQNVTLSCEQNLNHDAMYWYRQDPGQGLRLIYYSQIVNDFQKGDIAEGYSVSREKKESFPLTVTSAQKNPTAFYLCATGQEYNSPLHFGNGTRLTVT.